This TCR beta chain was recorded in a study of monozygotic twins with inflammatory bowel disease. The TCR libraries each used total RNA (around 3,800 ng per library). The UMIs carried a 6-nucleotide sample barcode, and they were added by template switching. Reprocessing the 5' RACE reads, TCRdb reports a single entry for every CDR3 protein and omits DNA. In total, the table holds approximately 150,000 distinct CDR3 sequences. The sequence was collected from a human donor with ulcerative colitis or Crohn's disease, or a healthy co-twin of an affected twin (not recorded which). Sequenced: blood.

CDR3: CASSLGDKSQEAFF. The chain employs TRBV5-1 and TRBJ1-1; TCRdb's D gene call, TRBD1, goes unchecked for lack of DNA. This CDR3 region has 14 residues. Germline loops: CDR1 SGHRS, CDR2 YFSETQ.